This T cell receptor (beta chain) emerged from a study of radiation and T cells in renal cell carcinoma. General study findings and limits: In blood, top tumor clones expanded by 2 weeks, shrinking by 4.

Time point here: baseline pretreatment blood. The treatment denotes: 15 Gy SBRT to primary tumor, nephrectomy 4 weeks later. TCRdb's table, derived via immunoSEQ multiplex PCR, lists solely in-frame clones and lacks some. Here the sample spans 140,000 to 150,000 clones, 88% being singletons. A word on this clone: Its antigen remains unidentified.

The CDR3 spans 13 residues. Deletions cut 4 bases from V and 3 bases from J, with 10 bases between. Germline assignment: CDR1 SQVTM and CDR2 ANQGSEA. The input for sequencing was blood, taken from a patient whose treatment included radiotherapy and nephrectomy. The genes are TRBV29-1 and TRBJ1-5; possibly TRBD1 for D (6 bases). This receptor was taken from a woman in her seventies with renal cell carcinoma. CDR3 sequence reads: CSVGTGANQPQHF. As DNA, the CDR3 is TGCAGCGTTGGGACGGGGGCCAATCAGCCCCAGCATTTT.